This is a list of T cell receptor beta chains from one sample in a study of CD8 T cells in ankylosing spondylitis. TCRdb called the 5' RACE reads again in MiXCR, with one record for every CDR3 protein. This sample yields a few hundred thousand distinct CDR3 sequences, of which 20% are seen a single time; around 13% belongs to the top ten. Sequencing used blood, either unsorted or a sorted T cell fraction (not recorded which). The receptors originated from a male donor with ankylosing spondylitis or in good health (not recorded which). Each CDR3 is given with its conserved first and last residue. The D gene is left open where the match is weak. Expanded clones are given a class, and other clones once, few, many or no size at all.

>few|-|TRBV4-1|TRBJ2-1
TGCGCCAGCAGCCAACGAGGCGGCAGTATCAATGAGCAGTTCTTC
CASSQRGGSINEQFF
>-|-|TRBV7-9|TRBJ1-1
TGTGCCAGCAGCACAGGGGAAGCTTTCTTT
CASSTGEAFF
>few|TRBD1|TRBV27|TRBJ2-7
TGTGCCAGCAGTTGGACAGGGGAGGTCGAGCAGTACTTC
CASSWTGEVEQYF
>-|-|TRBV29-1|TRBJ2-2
TGCAGCGTTGTCGGGGCGGGGAACACCGGGGAGCTGTTTTTT
CSVVGAGNTGELFF
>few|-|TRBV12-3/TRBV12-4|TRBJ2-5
TGTGCCAGCAGTTCAATCTGGACACGACAAGAGACCCAGTACTTC
CASSSIWTRQETQYF
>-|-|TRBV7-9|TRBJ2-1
TGTGCCAGCAGCTTAGGGGATAACTCCTGGGATGAGCAGTTCTTC
CASSLGDNSWDEQFF
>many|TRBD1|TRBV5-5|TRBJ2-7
TGTGCCAGCAGCTCCACAGGGGGTGCGTCCTACGAGCAGTACTTC
CASSSTGGASYEQYF
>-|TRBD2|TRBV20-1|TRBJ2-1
TGCAGTGCCGGGACTAGCGGATACAATGAGCAGTTCTTC
CSAGTSGYNEQFF
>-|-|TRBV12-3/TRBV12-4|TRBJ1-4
TGTGCCAGCAAGCCCCCCAGGGCTCGGGAAAAACTGTTTTTT
CASKPPRAREKLFF
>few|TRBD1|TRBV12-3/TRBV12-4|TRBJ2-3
TGTGCCAGCAGTCCGACAGGGGCGTTCACAGATACGCAGTATTTT
CASSPTGAFTDTQYF
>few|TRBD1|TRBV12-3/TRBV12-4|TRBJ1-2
TGTGCCAGCAGTCCACCCCAGGGGGGCGGTTATGGCTACACCTTC
CASSPPQGGGYGYTF
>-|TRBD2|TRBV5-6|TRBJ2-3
TGTGCCAGCAGCTCCCCGACTAGCGGTGATACGCAGTATTTT
CASSSPTSGDTQYF
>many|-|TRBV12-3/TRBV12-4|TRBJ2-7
TGTGCCAGCAGTTCGGACAGCTTCTACGAGCAGTACTTC
CASSSDSFYEQYF
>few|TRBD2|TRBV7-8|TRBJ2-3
TGTGCCAGCAGCTTCGGGACTAGCGGGGTTGATACGCAGTATTTT
CASSFGTSGVDTQYF
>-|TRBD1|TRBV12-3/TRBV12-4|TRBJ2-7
TGTGCCAGCAGTCGACAGGGGGACGAGCAGTACTTC
CASSRQGDEQYF
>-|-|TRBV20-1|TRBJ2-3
TGCAGTGCTAACCGGGACTTAACGCCAGATACGCAGTATTTT
CSANRDLTPDTQYF
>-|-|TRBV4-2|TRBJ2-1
TGTGCCAGCAGCCCGGGGCTCCTCTACAATGAGCAGTTCTTC
CASSPGLLYNEQFF
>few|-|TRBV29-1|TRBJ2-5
TGCAGCCATTGGGTGGTGGGGCCCCAGTACTTC
CSHWVVGPQYF
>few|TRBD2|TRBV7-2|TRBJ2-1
TGTGCCAGCAGCTCGGGACTAGCTTGGGAGCAGTTCTTC
CASSSGLAWEQFF
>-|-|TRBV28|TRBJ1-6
TGTGCCAGCAGTACGTTGAGGAGTTCCTATAATTCACCCCTCCACTTT
CASSTLRSSYNSPLHF
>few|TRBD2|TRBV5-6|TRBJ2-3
TGTGCCAGCAGCGACGGACTAGCGGGAGTAACAGATACGCAGTATTTT
CASSDGLAGVTDTQYF
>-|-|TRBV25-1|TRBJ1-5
TGTGCCAGCAGTGGTCAGTATAGCAATCAGCCCCAGCATTTT
CASSGQYSNQPQHF